Listed below are T cell receptor beta chains from one sample, sequenced in a study of CD8 T cells in Susac syndrome. TCRdb called the immunoSEQ multiplex PCR reads again in MiXCR, with one record for every CDR3 protein. Here the sample spans approximately 200,000 distinct CDR3 sequences, more than 85% being singletons. The material sequenced was CD8+ T cells from PBMCs. These receptors were taken from a human donor with multiple sclerosis. Each CDR3 is given with its conserved first and last residue. The D gene is left open where the match is weak. Size is stated for part of the rows, as once, few or many counts, or as a class when the clone is expanded.

NA	TRBV6-2/TRBV6-3	TRBD1	TRBJ1-1	TGTGCCAGCAGACGAGGACAGGGGATGAACACTGAAGCTTTCTTT	CASRRGQGMNTEAFF
NA	TRBV2	NA	TRBJ1-1	TGTGCCAGCAGTACAGGGCAGCCTGAAGCTTTCTTT	CASSTGQPEAFF
once	TRBV3-1	NA	TRBJ2-5	TGTGCCAGCAGTCCCCCTAGCGACCGACAAGAGACCCAGTACTTC	CASSPPSDRQETQYF
NA	TRBV7-8	NA	TRBJ2-7	TGTGCCAGCAGTAACTATTACGAGCAGTACTTC	CASSNYYEQYF
NA	TRBV6-5	NA	TRBJ1-3	TGTGCCAGCAGTTTGCTTTCGTTTCGCTCTGGAAACACCATATATTTT	CASSLLSFRSGNTIYF
NA	TRBV6-5	TRBD1	TRBJ1-2	TGTGCCAGCAGTTACCTCCGGGACAGGGGGAGTAATGGCTACACCTTC	CASSYLRDRGSNGYTF
NA	TRBV20-1	NA	TRBJ1-2	TGCAGTGCTAGAGGCGTATACTATGGCTACACCTTC	CSARGVYYGYTF
NA	TRBV7-9	NA	TRBJ1-2	TGTGCCAGCAGCTTCGGCCGATCCTATGGCTACACCTTC	CASSFGRSYGYTF
NA	TRBV5-1	NA	TRBJ2-2	TGCGCCAGCAGCTTACTCAAAGGTTATACCGGGGAGCTGTTTTTT	CASSLLKGYTGELFF
NA	TRBV19	TRBD2	TRBJ2-3	TGTGCCAGTAGTATAAATAGCGGGAGGACAGATACGCAGTATTTT	CASSINSGRTDTQYF
NA	TRBV9	NA	TRBJ2-1	TGTGCCAGCAGCGTAACCTGGGGTACCCATGAGCAGTTCTTC	CASSVTWGTHEQFF
once	TRBV23-1	TRBD2	TRBJ2-7	TGCGCCAGCAGCAGTAGCGGGAGGGCCGACTACGAGCAGTACTTC	CASSSSGRADYEQYF
NA	TRBV29-1	NA	TRBJ1-1	TGCAGCGTGGAGGGGGTAAGGACTGAAGCTTTCTTT	CSVEGVRTEAFF
NA	TRBV3-1	TRBD2	TRBJ2-3	TGTGCCAGCAGCCAAGGGCGGGAGGGCCAAGATACGCAGTATTTT	CASSQGREGQDTQYF
NA	TRBV19	TRBD1	TRBJ2-7	TGTGCCAGTAGTATAAAGGGGGCGTCCTACGAGCAGTACTTC	CASSIKGASYEQYF
once	TRBV7-6	NA	TRBJ2-7	TGTGCCAGCAGCCCCCCAAGAGGGGGAGGCCTAACCTACGAGCAGTACTTC	CASSPPRGGGLTYEQYF
NA	TRBV4-3	TRBD1	TRBJ1-1	TGCGCCAGCAGCCAAGATAGGACAGGGGCCACTGAAGCTTTCTTT	CASSQDRTGATEAFF
few	TRBV3-1	NA	TRBJ2-7	TGTGCCAGCAGCCCCTTAGGGGGTTACGAGCAGTACTTC	CASSPLGGYEQYF
NA	TRBV6-2/TRBV6-3	NA	TRBJ2-5	TGTGCCAGCAGTTACTCCCGGGAGACCCAGTACTTC	CASSYSRETQYF
NA	TRBV11-3	NA	TRBJ2-2	TGTGCCAGCAGCTTAGGCAGGGAGGACACCGGGGAGCTGTTTTTT	CASSLGREDTGELFF
NA	TRBV15	NA	TRBJ2-3	TGTGCCACCAGTGGGGAGCGGGTCTACACAGATACGCAGTATTTT	CATSGERVYTDTQYF
NA	TRBV29-1	TRBD1	TRBJ1-1	TGCAGCGTTGAAGGTGGGACAGGGTTTGTTTCTTTT	CSVEGGTGFVSF
once	TRBV25-1	TRBD1	TRBJ2-2	TGTGCCATCGGGACAGGGCAGACCGGGGAGCTGTTTTTT	CAIGTGQTGELFF
NA	TRBV2	TRBD2	TRBJ2-1	TGTGCCAGCAGTGATGCAGGGACTAGCTATAACAATGAGCAGTTCTTC	CASSDAGTSYNNEQFF
NA	TRBV11-2	NA	TRBJ2-7	TGTGCCAGCAGCTTAGCCCCCAACCCCTCCTACGAGCAGTACTTC	CASSLAPNPSYEQYF
NA	TRBV29-1	NA	TRBJ1-1	TGCAGCGTCGAACACGGAGGCACTGAAGCTTTCTTT	CSVEHGGTEAFF
NA	TRBV7-8	TRBD1	TRBJ1-1	TGTGCCAGCAGCTTCCGACAGGGGGAGAACACTGAAGCTTTCTTT	CASSFRQGENTEAFF
NA	TRBV7-9	TRBD2	TRBJ2-4	TGTGCCAGCAGCTCGGGACTAGCGGGGCCGGGGGTAAACATTCAGTACTTC	CASSSGLAGPGVNIQYF
once	TRBV6-1	NA	TRBJ1-2	TGTGCCAGCAGTGACGGGTTAGGGGCCGAGTCTAACTATGGCTACACCTTC	CASSDGLGAESNYGYTF
NA	TRBV30	NA	TRBJ1-5	TGTGCCTGGAGTGTAGCAGTTAATCAGCCCCAGCATTTT	CAWSVAVNQPQHF
NA	TRBV20-1	NA	TRBJ1-1	TGCAGTGCTAGCCGCGGGAACACTGAAGCTTTCTTT	CSASRGNTEAFF
NA	TRBV27	TRBD2	TRBJ2-2	TGTGCCAGCAGTTTAACTCCCGGGACTAGAGGCAGGGAGCTGTTTTTT	CASSLTPGTRGRELFF
NA	TRBV6-2/TRBV6-3	NA	TRBJ2-2	TGTGCCAGCAGTGGGGACACCGGGGAGCTGTTTTTT	CASSGDTGELFF
NA	TRBV15	NA	TRBJ2-7	TGTGCCACCAGCATTAGGTGGGGAGCCTACGAGCAGTACTTC	CATSIRWGAYEQYF
NA	TRBV7-8	NA	TRBJ1-5	TGTGCCAGCAGCGTTTATTCAGGCAATCAGCCCCAGCATTTT	CASSVYSGNQPQHF
NA	TRBV5-1	NA	TRBJ1-2	TGCGCCAGCAGCTTATTTTTGGGTGACTATGGCTACACCTTC	CASSLFLGDYGYTF
NA	TRBV6-5	NA	TRBJ2-5	TGTGCCAGCAGTTACTCAGAGGTAGACCAAGAGACCCAGTACTTC	CASSYSEVDQETQYF
NA	TRBV19	NA	TRBJ2-5	TGTGCCAGTAGAACGACAGGAGAGACCCAGTACTTC	CASRTTGETQYF
NA	TRBV6-2/TRBV6-3	NA	TRBJ2-4	TGTGCCAGCAGTTTACCCATCCCCCCCAGGGGTGGGGGAAACATTCAGTACTTC	CASSLPIPPRGGGNIQYF
NA	TRBV27	NA	TRBJ2-7	TGTGCCAGCAGTTTATCGGGGGGGCTGTACGAGCAGTACTTC	CASSLSGGLYEQYF
NA	TRBV4-3	TRBD2	TRBJ2-1	TGCGCCAGCAGCCAAAACAGCGGGAGGATTCCTGAGCAGTTCTTC	CASSQNSGRIPEQFF
NA	TRBV6-2/TRBV6-3	NA	TRBJ2-3	TGTGCCAGCAATCTTGGGCAGTTCACAGATACGCAGTATTTT	CASNLGQFTDTQYF
NA	TRBV7-9	NA	TRBJ1-2	TGTGCCAGCAGCTTAACCGGGGGTGAGATGTATGGCTACACCTTC	CASSLTGGEMYGYTF
NA	TRBV2	NA	TRBJ1-1	TGTGCCAGCATTCTCACTGGTCTGGGGAACACTGAAGCTTTCTTT	CASILTGLGNTEAFF
NA	TRBV7-9	NA	TRBJ2-5	TGTGCCAGCAGCTTAACGGGCGGCCAAGAGACCCAGTACTTC	CASSLTGGQETQYF
NA	TRBV4-2	NA	TRBJ1-2	TGTGCCAGCAGCCAAGGCGGTGGCGGAATTTATGGCTACACCTTC	CASSQGGGGIYGYTF
NA	TRBV20-1	NA	TRBJ2-2	TGCAGTGCTAGAGATATCGGGAACACCGGGGAGCTGTTTTTT	CSARDIGNTGELFF
NA	TRBV5-1	TRBD2	TRBJ2-1	TGCGCCAGCAGCTTGGGTTTGGAGCGGGGTTACAATGAGCAGTTCTTC	CASSLGLERGYNEQFF
NA	TRBV4-3	TRBD2	TRBJ2-1	TGCGCCAGCAGCCAACAGTGGGCTAGCGGGGGTGAGCAGTTCTTC	CASSQQWASGGEQFF
once	TRBV6-6	NA	TRBJ1-1	TGTGCCAGCAGTTACTTTGTGGGAGCTTTCTTT	CASSYFVGAFF